This TCR beta chain was recorded in a study of T cell repertoires in cytomegalovirus infection. At the level of the study: Both recently identified HLA-C-restricted and well-studied HLA-B-restricted CMV epitopes were used in the study. It was the public TCR beta signatures that indicated both CMV infection and matching HLA type.

V gave up 3 bases and J gave up 4 bases, with 14 bases separating them. This CDR3 is 15 amino acids long. Germline loops: CDR1 SGHNT, CDR2 YYREEE (reference sequence). With respect to this clonotype: Its antigen remains unknown.

General observations from the study: Cumulative public TCR beta family frequency identified CMV carriers with the relevant HLA.

TCRdb independently ran MiXCR on the reads; one entry per CDR3 protein. The table shows around 540,000 distinct CDR3 sequences, with 30% to 40% occurring only once. Sequenced material: cultured PBMCs, taken from culture after CMV antigen stimulation. The J gene is TRBJ2-1, the V gene TRBV5-4; D might be TRBD2 (5 bases). This sequence was found in a human donor in good health (CMV status not recorded). Some clones in this sample may be carry-over from other donors' samples. CDR3: CASSSPGILYNEQFF. The CDR3 nucleotides are TGTGCCAGCAGCTCCCCGGGAATCTTGTACAATGAGCAGTTCTTC.